This T cell receptor (beta chain) was recorded in a study of Graves' ophthalmopathy and Graves' hyperthyroidism. Study conclusions and caveats: The model's ophthalmopathy progression predictions had just under 71% sensitivity and over 72% specificity.

Amplifying from RNA transcripts, the study obtained TCR beta CDR3 regions. Following a first-round RT-PCR that used HTBI primers, a second-round multiplex PCR was carried out. Using its own MiXCR run on the multiplex PCR reads, TCRdb lists one record per CDR3 protein. The data contain approximately 700,000 distinct CDR3 sequences, 40% of them singletons. The germline gives CDR1 SGHKS, CDR2 YYEKEE (reference sequence). The CDR3 runs 15 residues. V lost 4 bases, J lost 0 bases, and 5 bases stayed unmatched. This clonotype was seen more than once but under ten times. As yet, its antigen is unknown. The sequence came from an adult man with Graves' ophthalmopathy. Sequenced: peripheral blood. This chain connects TRBV5-5 to TRBJ2-5, with 8 bases matching TRBD1. In DNA form, the CDR3 reads TGTGCCAGCAGCGGGGGACAGGAGAACCAAGAGACCCAGTACTTC. Its translation is CASSGGQENQETQYF.